This entry lists 22 T cell receptor beta chains sequenced from one sample in a study of blood T cell repertoires in COVID-19. Libraries were prepared by immunoSEQ multiplex PCR; TCRdb keeps only in-frame clonotypes and omits some of them. The repertoire includes 250,000 to 350,000 clones, 90% of them detected once, and 2.9% sits in the top ten. The sequencing sample was made of peripheral blood. These receptor sequences come from a woman aged 25 to 39 with COVID-19, enrolled during active disease.

The chain is built from TRBV29-1 and TRBJ1-1; the match to TRBD1 covers 8 bases. The CDR3 runs 15 residues. V lost 6 bases to trimming and J lost 1 base; unmatched junction nucleotides: 10. Looked up from germline, CDR1 is SQVTM and CDR2 is ANQGSEA. The CDR3 spells CSVVGQGTSNTEAFF. For the CDR3, the DNA is TGCAGCGTGGTAGGACAGGGTACCTCGAACACTGAAGCTTTCTTT.

V is TRBV5-4 and J is TRBJ1-2; D is uncertain. CDR1 and CDR2 (germline): SGHNT, YYREEE (reference sequence). The ends were cut back, 4 bases at V and 9 bases at J, with 16 bases in the middle. The CDR3 loop spans 13 amino acids. CDR3: CASSQDPLGSYTF. CDR3 coding DNA: TGTGCCAGCAGCCAAGATCCCCTCGGGAGCTACACCTTC.

The V and J genes are TRBV2 and TRBJ2-1, with D tentatively TRBD1 (6 bases). Germline V lookup: CDR1 SNHLY, CDR2 FYNNEI. CDR3 length: 17 residues. V lost 3 bases and J lost 0, with 15 bases in between. DNA of the CDR3: TGTGCCAGCAGTGACGTAAACAGGGCAAGCTCCTACAATGAGCAGTTCTTC. This gives the protein CASSDVNRASSYNEQFF. Full variable domain (outside the CDR3, taken from reference TRBV2 and TRBJ2-1): EPEVTQTPSHQVTQMGQEVILRCVPISNHLYFYWYRQILGQKVEFLVSFYNNEISEKSEIFDDQFSVERPDGSNFTLKIRSTKLEDSAMYFCASSDVNRASSYNEQFFGPGTRLTVL.

CDR3 protein: CASSRRGLAKNIQYF. DNA for the CDR3: TGCGCCAGCAGTCGAAGGGGGCTGGCCAAAAACATTCAGTACTTC. This chain links TRBV23-1 with TRBJ2-4; 7 bases fit TRBD1. TRBV23-1 is annotated as an ORF whose role is uncertain. V lost 4 bases and J lost 1; bases outside the gene matches: 4. The CDR3 is made up of 15 amino acids.

The J gene is TRBJ2-5, the V gene TRBV19; weak D call: TRBD1 (6 bases). The V end was cut by 6 bases, the J end by 5 bases, with 13 bases between. The germline V gene has CDR1 LNHDA and CDR2 SQIVND (reference sequence). The CDR3 covers 13 residues. CDR3 DNA sequence: TGTGCCAGTAGCAAAACAGGGTCTGAGACCCAGTACTTC. Its protein is CASSKTGSETQYF.

The CDR3: CAWSWALNTGELFF. The CDR3 DNA reads TGTGCCTGGAGCTGGGCGCTGAACACCGGGGAGCTGTTTTTT. The chain is built from TRBV30 and TRBJ2-2; the D is unclear. Germline-derived CDR1 and CDR2 are GTSNPN and SVGIG (reference sequence). CDR3 length: 14 residues. V lost 3 bases and J 1 base, leaving 9 bases between the germline ends.

V and J are TRBV3-1 (or the pseudogene TRBV3-2) and TRBJ1-1; 7 nucleotides agree with TRBD1. Trimming removed 4 bases from V and 10 bases from J; junction bases left unmatched: 12. From germline, CDR1 is LGHDT and CDR2 YNNKEL (reference sequence). CDR3 length: 14 amino acids. The CDR3 nucleotides are TGTGCCAGCAGCCTCTCAAGAGGGGGCGCGGTAGCTTTCTTT. This encodes CASSLSRGGAVAFF.

The CDR3 coding sequence is TGCAGTGCTAGTTCGGCTAGCGGGAGGGGGGATGAGCAGTTCTTC. This codes for CSASSASGRGDEQFF. This chain links TRBV20-1 with TRBJ2-1, with 12 bases aligning to TRBD2. The ends lost 3 bases at V and 8 bases at J; junction bases unmatched: 8. Germline loops: CDR1 DFQATT, CDR2 SNEGSKA (reference sequence). This CDR3 is built from 15 residues.

J is TRBJ1-4 and V is TRBV28, with 7 bases aligning to TRBD1. V shed 7 bases, J shed 0 bases, and the junction held 11 bases outside the gene matches. Per the germline V gene, CDR1 is MDHEN and CDR2 is SYDVKM. The CDR3 is 17 amino acids. DNA for the CDR3: TGTGCCAGCACCGGGGACAGATCTTATACAACTAATGAAAAACTGTTTTTT. This codes for CASTGDRSYTTNEKLFF.

J is TRBJ2-2 and V is TRBV19; 8 positions agree with TRBD1. J lost 3 bases, V lost 4 bases, and 7 bases had no gene match. Germline V lookup: CDR1 LNHDA, CDR2 SQIVND (reference sequence). CDR3 length: 16 residues. The CDR3 protein is CASSTADRGYTGELFF. DNA of the CDR3: TGTGCCAGTAGTACCGCCGACAGGGGTTACACCGGGGAGCTGTTTTTT. Based on the CDR3 plus reference TRBV19 and TRBJ2-2, the full variable domain is DGGITQSPKYLFRKEGQNVTLSCEQNLNHDAMYWYRQDPGQGLRLIYYSQIVNDFQKGDIAEGYSVSREKKESFPLTVTSAQKNPTAFYLCASSTADRGYTGELFFGEGSRLTVL.

The chain couples TRBV6-1 to TRBJ1-5, with D possibly TRBD1 on 6 matching bases. V lost 0 bases, J lost 4 bases, and 10 bases lay in between. Germline V CDR1 and CDR2: MNHNS, SASEGT. The CDR3 consists of 15 residues. CDR3 in amino acids: CASSEAGRGNQPQHF. CDR3 DNA sequence: TGTGCCAGCAGTGAAGCGGGGAGGGGGAATCAGCCCCAGCATTTT.

This chain connects TRBV5-1 to TRBJ2-5; D is undetermined. V lost 5 bases and J 3 bases, leaving 14 bases between the germline ends. The CDR3 runs 14 residues. Germline CDR1 SGHRS, CDR2 YFSETQ. The CDR3 DNA follows: TGCGCCAGCAGAGTCTTCGGTTCTAAAGAGACCCAGTACTTC. Its protein is CASRVFGSKETQYF.

The chain carries TRBV11-2 and TRBJ1-3, with 7 bases aligning to TRBD1. The J segment lost 3 bases and the V segment lost 5 bases, leaving 1 base of the junction unmatched. Germline-derived CDR1 and CDR2 are SGHAT and FQNNGV. The CDR3 spans 13 residues. The CDR3 DNA reads TGTGCCAGCAGCCGGGACAGTGGAAACACCATATATTTT. Translated, it gives CASSRDSGNTIYF.

The chain has TRBV25-1 and TRBJ2-1, with D possibly TRBD1 on 5 matching bases. CDR1 is MGHDK, CDR2 SYGVNS, per germline. V shed 0 bases and J shed 15 bases, with 24 bases lying between them. This CDR3 is built from 16 residues. The CDR3: CASSEYGRGTVVTPFF. The CDR3 DNA reads TGTGCCAGCAGTGAATATGGAAGGGGAACAGTGGTGACACCGTTCTTC.

The V and J genes are TRBV5-1 and TRBJ2-3, with D unclear. V was trimmed by 0 bases and J by 0 bases, leaving 5 bases between them. Germline CDR1 and CDR2: SGHRS and YFSETQ. The CDR3 totals 14 residues. CDR3 amino acids: CASSLGVSTDTQYF. The CDR3 nucleotides read TGCGCCAGCAGCTTGGGAGTTAGCACAGATACGCAGTATTTT.

This sequence joins TRBV6-6 and TRBJ1-2, with 8 nucleotides matching TRBD1. V lost 4 bases to trimming and J lost 5 bases; unmatched junction nucleotides: 6. Germline loops: CDR1 MNHNY, CDR2 SVGAGI (reference sequence). The CDR3 sequence is 14 residues long. The CDR3 DNA reads as TGTGCCAGCAGTTCCCGGACAGGGTATTATGGCTACACCTTC. Amino acid sequence: CASSSRTGYYGYTF.

This sequence joins TRBV5-4 and TRBJ2-3; D is possibly TRBD2 (6 bases). Germline loops: CDR1 SGHNT, CDR2 YYREEE (reference sequence). The CDR3 is made up of 12 amino acids. V gave up 2 bases and J gave up 13 bases, with 14 bases separating them. The chain's CDR3 is CASSLIGSRKYF. As DNA, the CDR3 is TGTGCCAGCAGCTTAATCGGGAGCCGAAAGTATTTT.

Of note for this clone: One end of the junction varies from germline; a read error may be responsible. The chain joins TRBV7-9 to TRBJ2-7, with 8 positions matching TRBD2. The germline V gene encodes CDR1 SEHNR and CDR2 FQNEAQ (reference sequence). CDR3 length: 14 amino acids. This CDR3 is CASSLAGPTYEQYF. Written as DNA, the CDR3 is TGTGCCAGCAGTTTAGCGGGGCCAACCTACGAGCAGTACTTC.

Of note for this clone: Other nucleotide sequences in the sample specify the same CDR3. The chain recombines TRBV30 with TRBJ1-5; 10 nucleotides match TRBD1. V dropped 3 bases and J dropped 2; count of bases not matched to a gene: 1. Per the germline V gene, CDR1 is GTSNPN and CDR2 is SVGIG (reference sequence). This CDR3 contains 14 residues. The CDR3 DNA sequence: TGTGCCTGGAGCGGGACAGGGGGCAATCAGCCCCAGCATTTT. It specifies CAWSGTGGNQPQHF.

The CDR3 loop reads CASTRSSYNSPLHF. The CDR3 DNA reads as TGTGCCAGCACCCGGAGCTCCTATAATTCACCCCTCCACTTT. The chain links TRBV6-5 to TRBJ1-6, with D hard to call. CDR1 and CDR2 (germline): MNHEY, SVGAGI. V was trimmed by 7 bases and J by 0 bases, leaving 7 bases between them. This CDR3 contains 14 residues.

J is TRBJ2-1 and V is TRBV3-1 (or the pseudogene TRBV3-2), with 11 bases matching TRBD1. The CDR3 runs to 16 residues. Germline values: CDR1 LGHDT, CDR2 YNNKEL (reference sequence). The V segment lost 2 bases and the J segment 3 bases; nucleotides outside the gene matches: 3. The CDR3: CASSQTGTGGYNEQFF. The DNA of the CDR3 is TGTGCCAGCAGCCAAACCGGGACAGGGGGCTACAATGAGCAGTTCTTC.

The chain uses TRBV5-1 and TRBJ1-2; D remains ambiguous. Trimming shortened V by 4 bases and J by 8 bases, and 12 bases separated the two germline ends. Germline V gene data show CDR1 as SGHRS and CDR2 as YFSETQ. CDR3 length: 12 amino acids. The CDR3 bases are TGCGCCAGCAGCCCTAGCCCGGGGGGCTACACCTTC. Protein sequence: CASSPSPGGYTF.